This entry describes one TCR beta chain. Trimming left V 0 bases short and J 0 bases short, with 9 bases between. The germline V gene has CDR1 SGHRS and CDR2 YFSETQ. CDR3 length equals 16 residues. This entry comes from a study of technical replicates of blood from several donors. The assay was immunoSEQ multiplex PCR, and TCRdb's table has in-frame clones only and misses some. The table includes 65,000 to 90,000 clones, 90% to 95% detected once. The receptor was isolated from a human donor in good health. The sequencing input was T cells isolated from PBMCs. The chain couples TRBV5-1 to TRBJ2-2, with D hard to call. CDR3 region: CASSLAIASNTGELFF. Here the CDR3 DNA reads TGCGCCAGCAGCTTGGCAATAGCTTCGAACACCGGGGAGCTGTTTTTT.